This T cell receptor (beta chain) was sequenced during a study of beta chain features in type 1 diabetes. Expressed TCRB transcripts were sequenced after all isolated RNA was converted to cDNA. Measured with immunoSEQ multiplex PCR; TCRdb has only the in-frame clones, and not every one. Of around 500,000 clones listed, 9.5% to 12% were seen once; the top ten hold about 0.042%. The V end was cut by 1 base, the J end by 0 bases, with 5 bases between. Germline CDR1 reads SQVTM; CDR2 reads ANQGSEA. CDR3 length: 13 residues. Remarks on this clone: The sample carries other DNA sequences with the same CDR3.

Sequencing used naive CD4+ T cells from blood. The genes are TRBV29-1 and TRBJ2-3; D may be TRBD2 (5 bases). The sequence was collected from a woman younger than 35 in good health. CDR3 DNA sequence: TGCAGCGTTGAAGGCGGGAGCACAGATACGCAGTATTTT. It is translated as CSVEGGSTDTQYF.